This T cell receptor (beta chain) was retrieved from a study of blood T cell repertoires in COVID-19. The study counted Cohort 3 donors as recovered given two negative PCRs, clearance, or symptom resolution. Sequencing was performed with immunoSEQ multiplex PCR; in TCRdb, only in-frame clones are kept and a portion is missing. The sample yields a few hundred thousand clones, approximately 83% seen once. V was pared by 7 bases and J by 8 bases, with 17 bases between. The CDR3 is made up of 13 amino acids. The sequenced sample was PBMCs or T cells enriched from blood (not recorded which). This TCR came from a woman younger than 45 who had recovered from COVID-19. This chain uses TRBV12-3 or TRBV12-4 with TRBJ1-1; TRBD1 is a possible D gene (5 bases). In nucleotides, the CDR3 is TGTGCCAGCACGCCCTCGAGCGGGACGGAAGCTTTCTTT. Translated: CASTPSSGTEAFF.